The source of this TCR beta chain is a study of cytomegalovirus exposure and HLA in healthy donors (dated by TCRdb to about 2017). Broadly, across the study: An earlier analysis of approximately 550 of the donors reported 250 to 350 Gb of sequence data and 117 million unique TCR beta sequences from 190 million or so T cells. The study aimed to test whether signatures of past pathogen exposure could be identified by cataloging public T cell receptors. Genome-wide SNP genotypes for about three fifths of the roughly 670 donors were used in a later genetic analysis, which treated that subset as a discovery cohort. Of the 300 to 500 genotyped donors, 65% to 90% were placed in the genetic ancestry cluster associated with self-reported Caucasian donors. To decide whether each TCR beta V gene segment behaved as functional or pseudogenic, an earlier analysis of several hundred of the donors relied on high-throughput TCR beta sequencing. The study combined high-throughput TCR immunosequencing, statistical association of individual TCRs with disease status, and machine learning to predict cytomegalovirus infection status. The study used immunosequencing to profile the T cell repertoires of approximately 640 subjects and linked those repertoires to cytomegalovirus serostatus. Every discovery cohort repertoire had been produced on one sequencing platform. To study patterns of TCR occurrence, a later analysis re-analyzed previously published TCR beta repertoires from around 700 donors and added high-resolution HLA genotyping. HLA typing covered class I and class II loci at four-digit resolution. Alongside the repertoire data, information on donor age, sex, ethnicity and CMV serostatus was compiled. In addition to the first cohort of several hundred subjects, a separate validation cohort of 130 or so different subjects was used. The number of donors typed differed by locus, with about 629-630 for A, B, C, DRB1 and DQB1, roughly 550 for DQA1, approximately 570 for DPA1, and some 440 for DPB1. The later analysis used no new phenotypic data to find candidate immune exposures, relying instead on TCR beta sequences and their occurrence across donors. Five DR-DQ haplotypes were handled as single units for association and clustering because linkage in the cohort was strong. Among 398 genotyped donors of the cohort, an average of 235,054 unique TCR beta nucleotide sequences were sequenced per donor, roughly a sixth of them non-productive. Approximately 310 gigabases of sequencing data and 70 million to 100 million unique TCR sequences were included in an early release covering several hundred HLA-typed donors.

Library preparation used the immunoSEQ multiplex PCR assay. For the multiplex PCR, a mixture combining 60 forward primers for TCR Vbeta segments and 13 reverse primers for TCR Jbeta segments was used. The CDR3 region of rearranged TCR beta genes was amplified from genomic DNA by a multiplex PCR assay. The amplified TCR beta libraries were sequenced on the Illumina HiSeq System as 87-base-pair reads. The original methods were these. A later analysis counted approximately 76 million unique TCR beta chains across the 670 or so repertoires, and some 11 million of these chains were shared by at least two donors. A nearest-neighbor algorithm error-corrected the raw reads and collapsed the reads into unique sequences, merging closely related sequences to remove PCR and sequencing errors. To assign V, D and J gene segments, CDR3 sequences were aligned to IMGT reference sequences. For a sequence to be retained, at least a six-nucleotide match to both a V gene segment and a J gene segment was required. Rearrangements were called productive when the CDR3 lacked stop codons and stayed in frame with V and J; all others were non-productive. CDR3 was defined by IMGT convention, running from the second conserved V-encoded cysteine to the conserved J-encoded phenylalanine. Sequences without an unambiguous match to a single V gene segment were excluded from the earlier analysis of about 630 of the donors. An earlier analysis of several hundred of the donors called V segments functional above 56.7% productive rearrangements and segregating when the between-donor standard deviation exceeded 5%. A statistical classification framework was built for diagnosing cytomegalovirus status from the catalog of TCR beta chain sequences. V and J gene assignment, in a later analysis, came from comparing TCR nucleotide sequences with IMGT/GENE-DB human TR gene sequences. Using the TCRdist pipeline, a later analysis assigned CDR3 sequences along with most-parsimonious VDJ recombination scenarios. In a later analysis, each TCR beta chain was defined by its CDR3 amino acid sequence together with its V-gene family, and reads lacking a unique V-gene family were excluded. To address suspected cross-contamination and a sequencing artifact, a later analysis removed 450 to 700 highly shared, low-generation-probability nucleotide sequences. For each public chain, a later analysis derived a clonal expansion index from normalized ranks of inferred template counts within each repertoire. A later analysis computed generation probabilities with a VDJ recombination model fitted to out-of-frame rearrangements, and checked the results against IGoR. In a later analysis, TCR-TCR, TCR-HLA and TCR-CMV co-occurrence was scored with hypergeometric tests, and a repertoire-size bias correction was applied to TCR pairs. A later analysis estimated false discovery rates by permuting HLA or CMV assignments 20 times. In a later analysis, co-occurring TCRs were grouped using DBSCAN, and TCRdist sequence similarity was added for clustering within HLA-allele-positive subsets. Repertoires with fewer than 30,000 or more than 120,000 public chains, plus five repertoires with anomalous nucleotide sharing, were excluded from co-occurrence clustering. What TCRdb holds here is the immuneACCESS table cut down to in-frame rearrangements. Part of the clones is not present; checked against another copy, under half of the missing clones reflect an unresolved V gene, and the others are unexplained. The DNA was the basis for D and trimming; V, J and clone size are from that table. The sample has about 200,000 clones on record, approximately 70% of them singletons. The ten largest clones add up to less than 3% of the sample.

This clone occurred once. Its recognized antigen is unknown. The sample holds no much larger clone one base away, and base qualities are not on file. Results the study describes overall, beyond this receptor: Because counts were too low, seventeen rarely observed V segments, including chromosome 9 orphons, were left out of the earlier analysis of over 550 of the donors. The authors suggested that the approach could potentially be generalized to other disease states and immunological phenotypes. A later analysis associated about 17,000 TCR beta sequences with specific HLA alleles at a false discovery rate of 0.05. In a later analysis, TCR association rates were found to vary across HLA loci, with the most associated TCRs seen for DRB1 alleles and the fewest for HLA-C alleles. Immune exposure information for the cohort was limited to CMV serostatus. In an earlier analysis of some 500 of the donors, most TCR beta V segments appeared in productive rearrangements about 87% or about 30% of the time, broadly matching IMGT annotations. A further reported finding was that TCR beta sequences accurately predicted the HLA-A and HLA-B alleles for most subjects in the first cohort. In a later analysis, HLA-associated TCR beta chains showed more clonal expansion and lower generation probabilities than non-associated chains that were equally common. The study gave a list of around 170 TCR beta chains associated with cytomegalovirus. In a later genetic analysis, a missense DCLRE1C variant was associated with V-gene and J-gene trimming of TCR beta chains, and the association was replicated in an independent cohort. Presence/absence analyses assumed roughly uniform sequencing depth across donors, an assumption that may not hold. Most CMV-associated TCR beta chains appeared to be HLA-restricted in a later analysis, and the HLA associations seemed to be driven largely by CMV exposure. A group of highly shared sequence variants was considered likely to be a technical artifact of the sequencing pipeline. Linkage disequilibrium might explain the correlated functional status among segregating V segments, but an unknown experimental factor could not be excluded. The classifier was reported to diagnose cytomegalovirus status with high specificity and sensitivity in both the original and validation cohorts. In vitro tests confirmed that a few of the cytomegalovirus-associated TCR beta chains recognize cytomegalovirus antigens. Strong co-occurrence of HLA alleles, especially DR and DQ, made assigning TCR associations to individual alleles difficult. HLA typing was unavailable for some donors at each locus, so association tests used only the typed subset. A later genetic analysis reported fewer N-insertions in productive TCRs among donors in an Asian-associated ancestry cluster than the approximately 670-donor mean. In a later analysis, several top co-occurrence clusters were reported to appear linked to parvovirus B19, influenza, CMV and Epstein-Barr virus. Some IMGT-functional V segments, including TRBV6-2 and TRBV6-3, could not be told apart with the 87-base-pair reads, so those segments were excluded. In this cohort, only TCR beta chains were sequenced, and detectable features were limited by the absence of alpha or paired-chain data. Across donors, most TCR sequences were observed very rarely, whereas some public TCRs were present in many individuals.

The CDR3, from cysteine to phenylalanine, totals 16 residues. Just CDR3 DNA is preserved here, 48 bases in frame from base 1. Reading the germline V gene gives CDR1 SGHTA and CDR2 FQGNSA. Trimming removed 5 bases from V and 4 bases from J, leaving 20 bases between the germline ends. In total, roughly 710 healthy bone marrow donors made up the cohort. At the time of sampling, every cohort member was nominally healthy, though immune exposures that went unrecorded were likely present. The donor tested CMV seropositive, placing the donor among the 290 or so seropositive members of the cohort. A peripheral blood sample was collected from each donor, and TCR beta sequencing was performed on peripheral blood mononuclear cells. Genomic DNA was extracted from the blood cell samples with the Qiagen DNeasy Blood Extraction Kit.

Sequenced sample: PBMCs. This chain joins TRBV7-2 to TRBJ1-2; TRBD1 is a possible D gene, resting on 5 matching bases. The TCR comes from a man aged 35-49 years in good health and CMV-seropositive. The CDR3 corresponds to CASSPRQGKALYGYTF. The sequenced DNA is TGTGCCAGCAGCCCCCGCCAGGGTAAAGCCCTCTATGGCTACACCTTC.